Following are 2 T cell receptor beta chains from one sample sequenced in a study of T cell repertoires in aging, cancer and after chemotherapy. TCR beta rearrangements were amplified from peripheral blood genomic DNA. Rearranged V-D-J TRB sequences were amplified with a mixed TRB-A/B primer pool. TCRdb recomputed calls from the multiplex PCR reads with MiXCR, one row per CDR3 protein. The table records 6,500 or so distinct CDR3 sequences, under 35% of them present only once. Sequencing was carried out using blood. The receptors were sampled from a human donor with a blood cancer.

The chain's CDR3 is CASQPVEPYEQYF. The CDR3 DNA is TGTGCCAGCCAACCCGTAGAACCCTACGAGCAGTACTTC. V and J are TRBV6-6 and TRBJ2-7, with D uncertain. Per germline, CDR1 MNHNY and CDR2 SVGAGI (reference sequence). The CDR3 contains 13 residues. V lost 8 bases, J lost 2 bases, and 13 bases lay in between.

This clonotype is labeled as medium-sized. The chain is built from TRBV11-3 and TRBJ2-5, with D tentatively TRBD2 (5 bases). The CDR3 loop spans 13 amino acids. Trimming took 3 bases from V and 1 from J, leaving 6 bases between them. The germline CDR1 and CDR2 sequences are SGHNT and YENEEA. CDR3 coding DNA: TGTGCCAGCAGCTTGAGGGTCCAAGAGACCCAGTACTTC. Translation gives CASSLRVQETQYF.